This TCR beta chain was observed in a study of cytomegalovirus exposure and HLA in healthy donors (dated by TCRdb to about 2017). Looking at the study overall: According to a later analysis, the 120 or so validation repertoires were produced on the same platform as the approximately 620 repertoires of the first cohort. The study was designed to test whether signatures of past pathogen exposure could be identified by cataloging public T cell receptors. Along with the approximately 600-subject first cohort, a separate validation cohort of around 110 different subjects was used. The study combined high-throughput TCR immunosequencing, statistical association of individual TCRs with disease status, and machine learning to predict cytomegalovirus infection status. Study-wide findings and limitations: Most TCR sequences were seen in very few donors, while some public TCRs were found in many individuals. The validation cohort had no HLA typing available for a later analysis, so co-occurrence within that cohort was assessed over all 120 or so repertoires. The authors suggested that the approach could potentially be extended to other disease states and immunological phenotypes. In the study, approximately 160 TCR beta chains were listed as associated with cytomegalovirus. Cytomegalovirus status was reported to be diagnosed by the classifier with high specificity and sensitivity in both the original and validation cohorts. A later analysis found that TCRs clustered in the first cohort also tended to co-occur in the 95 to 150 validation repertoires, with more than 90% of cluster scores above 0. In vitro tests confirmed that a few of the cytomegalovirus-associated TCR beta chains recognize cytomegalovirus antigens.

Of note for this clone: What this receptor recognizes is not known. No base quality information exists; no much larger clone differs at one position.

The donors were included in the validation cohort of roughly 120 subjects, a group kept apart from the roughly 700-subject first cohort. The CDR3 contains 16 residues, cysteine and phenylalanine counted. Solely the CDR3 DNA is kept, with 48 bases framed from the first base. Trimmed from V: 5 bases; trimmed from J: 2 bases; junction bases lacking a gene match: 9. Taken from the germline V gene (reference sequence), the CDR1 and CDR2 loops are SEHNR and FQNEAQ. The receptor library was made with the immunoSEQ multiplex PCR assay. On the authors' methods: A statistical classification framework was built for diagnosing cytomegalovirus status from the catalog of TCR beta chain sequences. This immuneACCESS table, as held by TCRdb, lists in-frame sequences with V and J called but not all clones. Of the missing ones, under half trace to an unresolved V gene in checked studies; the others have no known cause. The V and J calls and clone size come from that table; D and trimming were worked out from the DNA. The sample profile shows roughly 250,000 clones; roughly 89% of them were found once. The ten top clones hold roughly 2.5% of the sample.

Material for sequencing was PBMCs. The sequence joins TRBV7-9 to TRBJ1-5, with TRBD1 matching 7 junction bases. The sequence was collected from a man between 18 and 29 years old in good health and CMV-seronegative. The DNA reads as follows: TGTGCCAGCAGCCCACCGACAGGGACCCGCAATCAGCCCCAGCATTTT. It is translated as CASSPPTGTRNQPQHF.